Below, 23 T cell receptor beta chains from the same sample are listed, as sequenced in a study of a mutant IDH1 vaccine in newly diagnosed glioma (dated by TCRdb to the early 2020s). The receptor library was made with the immunoSEQ multiplex PCR assay. In its TCRdb copy, this immuneACCESS table keeps in-frame sequences only and misses some clones. Where compared with another copy, unresolved V genes explain less than half of these, and the others have no known cause. For this sample there are some 49,000 clones; approximately 80% appear just once. Clones ranked in the top ten supply around 4.7% of the sample. The time point label, as the study defines it: week 47, end of study. Each vaccine dose, consisting of 300 ug of a 20-mer mutant IDH1 peptide in Montanide, was administered subcutaneously with topical imiquimod. These receptors are not linked to any known antigen. The sample here was PBMCs, taken from a glioma patient whose treatment included an IDH1 peptide vaccine. The source is a woman aged 35 to 49 with glioma. Some clones in this sample may be carry-over from other donors' samples.

The chain couples TRBV5-4 to TRBJ1-1; the D gene is possibly TRBD1 (5 bases). Germline loops: CDR1 SGHNT, CDR2 YYREEE (reference sequence). The ends were cut back, 3 bases at V and 6 bases at J, with 12 bases in the middle. The CDR3 runs 13 residues. CDR3 loop: CASSSRDWAEAFF. The CDR3 bases are TGTGCCAGCAGCTCCAGGGATTGGGCTGAAGCTTTCTTT.

J is TRBJ1-1 and V is TRBV4-3; no clear D gene. Per germline, CDR1 LGHNA and CDR2 YSLEER. This CDR3 contains 13 residues. V dropped 1 base and J dropped 6 bases, with 9 bases sitting between them. The CDR3 protein is CASSQAQKAEAFF. The CDR3 bases are TGCGCCAGCAGCCAAGCCCAGAAAGCTGAAGCTTTCTTT.

This chain uses TRBV5-5 with TRBJ2-3; D not resolved. This CDR3 comprises 14 residues. From germline, CDR1 is SGHKS and CDR2 YYEKEE (reference sequence). The V gene lost 1 base and the J gene lost 1 base, with 7 bases spanning the gap. CDR3 in amino acids: CASSLYTGTDTQYF. In nucleotides, the CDR3 is TGTGCCAGCAGCTTGTATACAGGCACAGATACGCAGTATTTT.

This clone was counted a few times. The V and J genes are TRBV10-1 and TRBJ2-7; the D gene is possibly TRBD1 (6 bases). The germline CDR1 and CDR2 sequences are WNHNN and SYGVQD (reference sequence). The CDR3 has 15 residues. The V and J ends lost 0 bases and 3 bases respectively, with 12 bases between them. The CDR3 nucleotides read TGCGCCAGCAGTGAGTCTGGGCAGGGGAACTACGAGCAGTACTTC. Translated, it gives CASSESGQGNYEQYF.

The CDR3 DNA sequence: TGTGCCAGCAGTTCCTTAGCGGGAGGGTCTACTCGCGAGCAGTACTTC. Its protein product is CASSSLAGGSTREQYF. This sequence joins TRBV6-5 and TRBJ2-7; 11 bases agree with TRBD2. The CDR3 is 16 residues long. Germline loops: CDR1 MNHEY, CDR2 SVGAGI. The junction had 11 bases not matched to a gene; V was cut back by 4 bases and J by 6 bases.

The V and J genes are TRBV9 and TRBJ1-2, with 7 bases identical to TRBD1. Germline V gene sequence: CDR1 SGDLS, CDR2 YYNGEE. V was clipped by 4 bases and J by 2 bases; unmatched bases: 8. This CDR3 has 15 residues. CDR3 amino acids: CASSSSVGQNYGYTF. The CDR3 DNA is TGTGCCAGCAGCTCCTCGGTGGGACAGAACTATGGCTACACCTTC.

J is TRBJ2-2 and V is TRBV5-4; D is uncertain. V was cut by 0 bases and J by 4 bases, with 13 bases left in between. The CDR3 consists of 16 residues. CDR1 is SGHNT, CDR2 YYREEE, per germline (reference sequence). The CDR3 loop is CASSLGLILGTGELFF. The CDR3 DNA reads TGTGCCAGCAGCTTGGGCTTGATCCTAGGCACCGGGGAGCTGTTTTTT. The variable domain in full, completed from reference TRBV5-4 and TRBJ2-2, reads ETGVTQSPTHLIKTRGQQVTLRCSSQSGHNTVSWYQQALGQGPQFIFQYYREEENGRGNFPPRFSGLQFPNYSSELNVNALELDDSALYLCASSLGLILGTGELFFGEGSRLTVL.

The chain combines TRBV14 with TRBJ2-7; no definite D call. The V gene's germline CDR1 is SGHDN and CDR2 FVKESK. This CDR3 comprises 11 residues. With 4 bases removed from V and 7 bases from J, the gap between germline ends came to 8 bases. The CDR3 nucleotides read TGTGCCAGCAGCCGCCTGAATGAGCAGTACTTC. It encodes CASSRLNEQYF.

V gene TRBV4-3 combines with J gene TRBJ1-1; 10 positions agree with TRBD1. Per the germline V gene, CDR1 is LGHNA and CDR2 is YSLEER. V lost 0 bases and J lost 4; bases outside the gene matches: 5. CDR3 length: 16 amino acids. This chain's CDR3 is CASSQERDRGVTEAFF. The DNA for the CDR3 is TGCGCCAGCAGCCAAGAAAGGGACAGGGGAGTCACTGAAGCTTTCTTT.

The CDR3, as DNA: TGTGCCAGTCTCCCGAGGGGGGCGCAGGGCTACACCTTC. This codes for CASLPRGAQGYTF. The V gene is TRBV6-6, the J gene TRBJ1-2, with D perhaps matching TRBD1 (6 bases). V was cut by 9 bases and J by 8 bases, with 19 bases left in between. The germline V gene has CDR1 MNHNY and CDR2 SVGAGI (reference sequence). The CDR3 runs 13 residues.

The chain carries TRBV7-2 and TRBJ2-7; D might be TRBD1 (5 bases). The CDR3 is 15 amino acids. With 2 bases removed from V and 1 base from J, the gap between germline ends came to 12 bases. Per the germline V gene, CDR1 is SGHTA and CDR2 is FQGNSA. The CDR3 DNA reads TGTGCCAGCAGCTTACCCACCACAGGTTCCTACGAGCAGTACTTC. This gives the protein CASSLPTTGSYEQYF.

This clone has only a few counts. The chain has TRBV6-5 and TRBJ1-5; perhaps TRBD1 as D (5 bases). The CDR3 runs 15 residues. V was clipped by 2 bases and J by 6 bases, with 14 bases between them. CDR1 MNHEY and CDR2 SVGAGI come from the germline V gene. The CDR3 here is CASSYDGTAIQPQHF. In nucleotides, the CDR3 is TGTGCCAGCAGTTACGACGGGACGGCTATTCAGCCCCAGCATTTT.

This clone was seen only once. The junction does not match germline at one end; this may be a read error. Here the CDR3 reads CATGRGTGGYSYEQYF. In DNA form, the CDR3 reads TGTGCCACCGGCAGAGGGACAGGGGGCTACTCCTACGAGCAGTACTTC. The chain uses TRBV15 and TRBJ2-7; 12 bases match TRBD1. Germline CDR1 LNHNV, CDR2 YYDKDF (reference sequence). The CDR3 is 16 residues long.

Notes on this clone: Possible read error: a much larger clone is one base away. Because the CDR3 is missing its conserved closing phenylalanine or tryptophan, this is likely a read error. The gene calls are TRBV27 and TRBJ1-5, with D perhaps TRBD1 (5 bases). The germline gives CDR1 MNHEY, CDR2 SMNVEV (reference sequence). This CDR3 is built from 14 residues. Trimming took off 6 bases at V and 3 bases at J, with 12 bases between the two ends. The CDR3 spells CASRPGGTNQPQHL. Here the CDR3 DNA reads TGTGCCAGCAGACCGGGGGGTACCAATCAGCCCCAGCATCTT.

This clone has only a few counts. The rearrangement uses TRBV7-9 and TRBJ2-1; 7 nucleotides match TRBD1. The CDR3 has 12 amino acids. With V trimmed by 5 bases and J by 9 bases, 4 bases remained unmatched. CDR1 and CDR2 from the germline V gene are SEHNR and FQNEAQ (reference sequence). The CDR3 DNA sequence: TGTGCCAGCAGCGAGGGACAGCCTGAGCAGTTCTTC. This translates into CASSEGQPEQFF.

This rearrangement joins TRBV6-1 to TRBJ1-4; D is uncertain. Trimming removed 3 bases from V and 1 base from J, with 12 bases in between. Germline V CDR1 and CDR2: MNHNS, SASEGT. This CDR3 is built from 16 residues. CDR3 loop: CASSDVGAVTNEKLFF. The CDR3 DNA reads TGTGCCAGCAGTGACGTGGGAGCAGTAACTAATGAAAAACTGTTTTTT.

V is TRBV18 and J is TRBJ2-2; D gene unclear. This CDR3 region has 13 residues. In germline, CDR1 is KGHSH, CDR2 LQKENI. Trimming cost V 4 bases and J 3 bases, with 6 bases left between them. The CDR3 nucleotides are TGTGCCAGCTCACGGGAATACACCGGGGAGCTGTTTTTT. Its protein is CASSREYTGELFF.

The chain joins TRBV2 to TRBJ1-1; no firm D call. Germline V gene lookup returns CDR1 SNHLY and CDR2 FYNNEI. The CDR3 totals 11 residues. V lost 4 bases and J lost 4, with 4 bases in between. The CDR3 coding sequence is TGTGCCAGCAGTGTCGGCACTGAAGCTTTCTTT. This codes for CASSVGTEAFF.

The J gene is TRBJ2-1, the V gene TRBV7-8, with D perhaps assigned TRBD1 or TRBD2 (5 bases each). CDR3 length: 16 residues. V gave up 0 bases and J gave up 10 bases, with 19 bases separating them. CDR1 SGHVS and CDR2 FQNEAQ come from the germline V gene. The CDR3, as DNA: TGTGCCAGCAGCTTAGCGATTGGGACCGCCGAGAGGGAGCAGTTCTTC. It encodes CASSLAIGTAEREQFF. The full variable domain, in which reference TRBV7-8 and TRBJ2-1 provide the parts outside the CDR3, is GAGVSQSPRYKVAKRGQDVALRCDPISGHVSLFWYQQALGQGPEFLTYFQNEAQLDKSGLPSDRFFAERPEGSVSTLKIQRTQQEDSAVYLCASSLAIGTAEREQFFGPGTRLTVL.

V and J are TRBV5-1 and TRBJ1-2, with D hard to call. The CDR3 is 15 residues long. With 0 bases removed from V and 8 bases from J, the gap between germline ends came to 17 bases. CDR1 is SGHRS and CDR2 is YFSETQ in the germline V gene. The CDR3 bases are TGCGCCAGCAGCTTGGTGCAGTCCTATGTCTGGGGCTACACCTTC. Encoded protein: CASSLVQSYVWGYTF.

V usage is TRBV12-5 and J usage is TRBJ2-2; D perhaps matches TRBD1 (5 bases). The CDR3 has 15 residues. CDR1 LGHNT and CDR2 FRNRAP come from the germline V gene. The V end was cut by 7 bases, the J end by 1 base, with 13 bases between. CDR3 sequence (DNA): TGTGCTAGTGTTCAGACAGTGAGGAACACCGGGGAGCTGTTTTTT. This gives the protein CASVQTVRNTGELFF.

The chain combines TRBV10-2 with TRBJ1-1; TRBD1 aligns across 10 bases. The CDR3 runs to 14 residues. Germline trimming cut 8 bases from V and 5 bases from J; bases unmatched to any gene: 8. Germline V gene lookup returns CDR1 WSHSY and CDR2 SAAADI. CDR3 nucleotides: TGCGCCAGCGTTGGGACAGGGGAAGGTACTGAAGCTTTCTTT. This encodes CASVGTGEGTEAFF.

The chain has TRBV19 and TRBJ1-3; D might be TRBD1 (5 bases). Trimming left V 2 bases short and J 2 bases short, with 13 bases between. CDR1 is LNHDA, CDR2 SQIVND, per germline (reference sequence). The CDR3 is made up of 16 amino acids. The CDR3 is CASSIKTVGPGNTIYF. CDR3 in DNA: TGTGCCAGTAGTATAAAGACAGTCGGACCTGGAAACACCATATATTTT.